These T cell receptor beta chains were read from a single sample in a study of T cells in Graves' hyperthyroidism and ophthalmopathy. One entry per CDR3 protein, called by TCRdb with MiXCR from the multiplex PCR reads. The sample lists about 290,000 distinct CDR3 sequences, roughly 14% occurring once. The specimen sequenced was blood. The origin of the receptors is a woman aged 30 to 39 with Graves' hyperthyroidism that later progressed to Graves' ophthalmopathy. Each CDR3 is given without its conserved first and last residue. Fields, in order: CDR3 length, clone size, V gene, CDR3 protein. Expanded clones get a size class; other rows say once, few or many, or leave the size out.

>14|many|TRBV5-1
ASSFEASGGDNEQF
>12|-|TRBV4-3
ASSQDAGTDTQY
>10|many|TRBV7-2
ASSSPGTTQY
>13|few|TRBV28
ASSLTQTYNSPLH
>14|once|TRBV4-3
ASSQDLGTGTYEQY
>11|-|TRBV30
AWSVTGTGEQY
>12|-|TRBV28
ASRTGDRANGYT
>14|many|TRBV5-5
ASSLGALRDFRTQY
>9|many|TRBV28
ASGRQGGYT
>11|many|TRBV6-1
ASSRRADTEAF
>9|many|TRBV29-1
SVVSIYEQY
>12|few|TRBV7-2
ASSKNPGGNEQF
>12|many|TRBV4-2
ASSQEGLNTEAF
>13|many|TRBV28
ASRNMIYSYNEQF
>12|-|TRBV7-2
ASTRLGSYNEQF
>11|few|TRBV20-1
SAFRPSYNEQF
>14|many|TRBV20-1
SAPPKGSGWRPEQF
>10|many|TRBV24-1
ATSDLGDRAF
>17|many|TRBV7-8
ASSLGRLAGGMIQETQY
>14|many|TRBV7-6
ASSLELAGGFNEQF
>13|-|TRBV6-4
ANSYSGAGANVLT
>15|many|TRBV20-1
SARDQLTAGGYNEQF
>10|many|TRBV20-1
SAGGMLETQY
>11|few|TRBV20-1
SARWAWGPLQY
>15|many|TRBV18
ASSPLPTSGDRDTQY
>11|few|TRBV7-6
ASSLDSAGELF
>11|few|TRBV7-8
ASSPPLNEKLF
>13|many|TRBV20-1
SAGGGTGANNEQF
>13|many|TRBV5-1
ASSFGPNGGYEQY
>13|many|TRBV29-1
SVEGGQGTYNEQF
>14|few|TRBV4-2
ASSQGRTGKASPLH
>12|many|TRBV27
ASSTTGGALNAF
>12|many|TRBV7-3
ASSLGSVNTEAF
>13|-|TRBV27
ASREGAGDVETQY
>12|many|TRBV28
ASSSTESWTEAF
>16|many|TRBV27
ASFGLAGGLSSYNEQF
>13|few|TRBV20-1
SARDPGPHNEKLF
>16|many|TRBV12-3/TRBV12-4
ASSSQSGYQAGANVLT
>11|few|TRBV10-3
AISEGGGQPQH
>14|few|TRBV6-5
ASSYSPLRVPDEQY
>10|-|TRBV29-1
SGGWENYEQY
>12|few|TRBV27
ASSDDRINSPLH
>15|-|TRBV9
ASSPRTSGSLYNEQY
>21|many|TRBV28
ASSLGRGWTSGRADNSTDTQY
>12|many|TRBV28
ASGETGGKETQY
>11|many|TRBV6-2/TRBV6-3
ASRRPNTGELF
>12|many|TRBV20-1
SATTGALGYEQY
>12|few|TRBV30
AYSHGTGNSPLH